These T cell receptor beta chains were read from a single sample in a study of CD8 T cells in Susac syndrome. TCRdb itself ran the immunoSEQ multiplex PCR reads through MiXCR, one entry per CDR3 protein. Of some 150,000 distinct CDR3 sequences listed, roughly 95% are singletons. Material: CD4+ T cells from PBMCs. The receptors were gathered from a human donor in good health. Both conserved end residues are part of each CDR3. The order of the fields is CDR3 DNA, CDR3 protein, V gene, clone size, J gene, D gene. The D gene is left open where the match is weak. Rows may omit the clone size; those that give it use once, few, many or a size class.

cdr3_nt: TGTGCCACCAGTGATCCAGGACTAGCGGGAGTTGATGAGCAGTTCTTC
cdr3_aa: CATSDPGLAGVDEQFF
v_call: TRBV24-1
clone_size: NA
j_call: TRBJ2-1
d_call: TRBD2

cdr3_nt: TGTGCCATCAGTGGAGTCGACAAGGGGGCTATCCTCGGGACGCAGTATTTT
cdr3_aa: CAISGVDKGAILGTQYF
v_call: TRBV10-3
clone_size: NA
j_call: TRBJ2-3
d_call: TRBD1

cdr3_nt: TGCGCCAGCAGCCTGGGACGGACCAAAACCTATGGCTACACCTTC
cdr3_aa: CASSLGRTKTYGYTF
v_call: TRBV5-1
clone_size: NA
j_call: TRBJ1-2
d_call: NA

cdr3_nt: TGCATCACTAAAGGAGGCCAGTCATATGACTACACCTTC
cdr3_aa: CITKGGQSYDYTF
v_call: TRBV29-1
clone_size: NA
j_call: TRBJ1-2
d_call: NA

cdr3_nt: TGTGCCAGCAGCCAAGTCGGAAGGGATCACCAGCCCCAGCATTTT
cdr3_aa: CASSQVGRDHQPQHF
v_call: TRBV4-2
clone_size: NA
j_call: TRBJ1-5
d_call: NA

cdr3_nt: TGTGCCAGCAGCCTATGGGGAGACTACGAGCAGTACTTC
cdr3_aa: CASSLWGDYEQYF
v_call: TRBV4-2
clone_size: NA
j_call: TRBJ2-7
d_call: NA

cdr3_nt: TGTGCCAGCAGCCCCGCGACAGCTCTAATGGGAACTGAAGCTTTCTTT
cdr3_aa: CASSPATALMGTEAFF
v_call: TRBV25-1
clone_size: once
j_call: TRBJ1-1
d_call: NA

cdr3_nt: TGTGCCAGCAGAAAGGAGGGGGTCCACTATGGCTACACCTTC
cdr3_aa: CASRKEGVHYGYTF
v_call: TRBV5-4
clone_size: few
j_call: TRBJ1-2
d_call: NA

cdr3_nt: TGTGCCAGCAGCCAAGACAGTGCTGGGGCCAACGTCCTGACTTTC
cdr3_aa: CASSQDSAGANVLTF
v_call: TRBV3-1
clone_size: NA
j_call: TRBJ2-6
d_call: NA

cdr3_nt: TGCGCCAGCAGCCAAGTTCCAGTGACTGAAGCTTTCTTT
cdr3_aa: CASSQVPVTEAFF
v_call: TRBV4-1
clone_size: NA
j_call: TRBJ1-1
d_call: NA

cdr3_nt: TGCAGCGTTGAGGGTGTCGGCTACGAGCAGTACTTC
cdr3_aa: CSVEGVGYEQYF
v_call: TRBV29-1
clone_size: NA
j_call: TRBJ2-7
d_call: NA

cdr3_nt: TGCACGACAGGTTTAACGGAATACGAGCAGTACTTC
cdr3_aa: CTTGLTEYEQYF
v_call: TRBV20-1
clone_size: NA
j_call: TRBJ2-7
d_call: NA

cdr3_nt: TGTGCCAGCAGCTTTAGATTTGACAGGGAAGCTGAAGCTTTCTTT
cdr3_aa: CASSFRFDREAEAFF
v_call: TRBV5-6
clone_size: once
j_call: TRBJ1-1
d_call: TRBD1

cdr3_nt: TGCGCCAGCAGCCAAGGTTTGACAGGGGGCATCAATCAGCCCCAGCATTTT
cdr3_aa: CASSQGLTGGINQPQHF
v_call: TRBV4-1
clone_size: NA
j_call: TRBJ1-5
d_call: TRBD1

cdr3_nt: TGTGCCATCAGGGGGGACAGGGGCGACAATGAGCAGTTCTTC
cdr3_aa: CAIRGDRGDNEQFF
v_call: TRBV10-3
clone_size: NA
j_call: TRBJ2-1
d_call: TRBD1

cdr3_nt: TGTGCCAGCAGCTTTTCCGGGACAGGCTCTATTTCCTCCTACGAGCAGTACTTC
cdr3_aa: CASSFSGTGSISSYEQYF
v_call: TRBV7-2
clone_size: NA
j_call: TRBJ2-7
d_call: TRBD1

cdr3_nt: TGTGCCAGCAGCCAAGTTCGATCTGGGACCGGGGAGCTGTTTTTT
cdr3_aa: CASSQVRSGTGELFF
v_call: TRBV14
clone_size: once
j_call: TRBJ2-2
d_call: NA

cdr3_nt: TGTGCCATCAGTGAGAACAATGAGCAGTTCTTC
cdr3_aa: CAISENNEQFF
v_call: TRBV10-3
clone_size: NA
j_call: TRBJ2-1
d_call: NA

cdr3_nt: TGCAGTGCTAGAGCCAGGGGGGCCCACGAGCAGTACTTC
cdr3_aa: CSARARGAHEQYF
v_call: TRBV20-1
clone_size: NA
j_call: TRBJ2-7
d_call: NA

cdr3_nt: TGTGCCAGCTCCCGGATAGAGAACACTGAAGCTTTCTTT
cdr3_aa: CASSRIENTEAFF
v_call: TRBV18
clone_size: NA
j_call: TRBJ1-1
d_call: NA

cdr3_nt: TGTGCCTGGAGGGGCCATTCAGGGGCCCGCTCTGGGGCCAACGTCCTGACTTTC
cdr3_aa: CAWRGHSGARSGANVLTF
v_call: TRBV30
clone_size: NA
j_call: TRBJ2-6
d_call: NA

cdr3_nt: TGTGCCAGCAGCCGAGGATCATTCGAGGGGACTGAAGCTTTCTTT
cdr3_aa: CASSRGSFEGTEAFF
v_call: TRBV5-4
clone_size: NA
j_call: TRBJ1-1
d_call: NA

cdr3_nt: TGCAGTGCCCCCCCCCTAGCGGCGTCCTACAATGAGCAGTTCTTC
cdr3_aa: CSAPPLAASYNEQFF
v_call: TRBV20-1
clone_size: NA
j_call: TRBJ2-1
d_call: TRBD2

cdr3_nt: TGCGCCAGCAGCTTGGCAGGGGGGAAGGTATATGGCTACACCTTC
cdr3_aa: CASSLAGGKVYGYTF
v_call: TRBV5-1
clone_size: NA
j_call: TRBJ1-2
d_call: TRBD1

cdr3_nt: TGTGCCAGCAGGTCGGGACGTCGTGCTTTCTTT
cdr3_aa: CASRSGRRAFF
v_call: TRBV5-5
clone_size: NA
j_call: TRBJ1-1
d_call: NA

cdr3_nt: TGTGCCAGCAGCTCGGACAGACTGGAGACCCAGTACTTC
cdr3_aa: CASSSDRLETQYF
v_call: TRBV7-7
clone_size: NA
j_call: TRBJ2-5
d_call: NA

cdr3_nt: TGTGCCAGCAGCTTAGTAAGGGACAGGCCCTACGAGCAGTACTTC
cdr3_aa: CASSLVRDRPYEQYF
v_call: TRBV7-8
clone_size: once
j_call: TRBJ2-7
d_call: TRBD1

cdr3_nt: TGTGCCAGCAGGATTGGGACAGCTAACTATGGCTACACCTTC
cdr3_aa: CASRIGTANYGYTF
v_call: TRBV18
clone_size: NA
j_call: TRBJ1-2
d_call: TRBD1

cdr3_nt: TGCGCCAGCCAGGCTGGATTGTCCTCCTACGAGCAGTACTTC
cdr3_aa: CASQAGLSSYEQYF
v_call: TRBV5-1
clone_size: NA
j_call: TRBJ2-7
d_call: NA

cdr3_nt: TGCAGTGCTAGCGGGGTACTCGAGACTAGGGGCACCTACGAGCAGTACTTC
cdr3_aa: CSASGVLETRGTYEQYF
v_call: TRBV20-1
clone_size: NA
j_call: TRBJ2-7
d_call: NA

cdr3_nt: TGTGCCTGGGCAACAGGGGGGGGTCAGCCCCAGCATTTT
cdr3_aa: CAWATGGGQPQHF
v_call: TRBV30
clone_size: NA
j_call: TRBJ1-5
d_call: TRBD1

cdr3_nt: TGTGCCAGCAGCTTGGAACGGGAGGGCATGGAGCAGTACTTC
cdr3_aa: CASSLEREGMEQYF
v_call: TRBV5-4
clone_size: NA
j_call: TRBJ2-7
d_call: TRBD2

cdr3_nt: TGCGCCAGCAGCCAAGATAGGAGGGGGAGGGCCTACAATGAGCAGTTCTTC
cdr3_aa: CASSQDRRGRAYNEQFF
v_call: TRBV4-1
clone_size: NA
j_call: TRBJ2-1
d_call: NA

cdr3_nt: TGTGCCAGCAGCCCGGATGGGGCGGTGAATCAGCCCCAGCATTTT
cdr3_aa: CASSPDGAVNQPQHF
v_call: TRBV11-2
clone_size: NA
j_call: TRBJ1-5
d_call: NA

cdr3_nt: TGTGCCAGCAGTCCGGATCGGTCCAGGGCCCAGTACTTC
cdr3_aa: CASSPDRSRAQYF
v_call: TRBV2
clone_size: NA
j_call: TRBJ2-5
d_call: NA

cdr3_nt: TGTGCCAGCAGCCCCCGACAGGGCTTGAACACTGAAGCTTTCTTT
cdr3_aa: CASSPRQGLNTEAFF
v_call: TRBV13
clone_size: few
j_call: TRBJ1-1
d_call: TRBD1

cdr3_nt: TGTGCCAGCCAAAGGGGACGCCTTAGCTACGAGCAGTACTTC
cdr3_aa: CASQRGRLSYEQYF
v_call: TRBV6-5
clone_size: NA
j_call: TRBJ2-7
d_call: NA

cdr3_nt: TGTGCCAGCAGCCCCCCCGGCGGGAGGAGATACGAGCAGTACTTC
cdr3_aa: CASSPPGGRRYEQYF
v_call: TRBV3-1
clone_size: NA
j_call: TRBJ2-7
d_call: TRBD2

cdr3_nt: TGTGCCAGTAGTATTACAGGGGCCACAGATACGCAGTATTTT
cdr3_aa: CASSITGATDTQYF
v_call: TRBV19
clone_size: NA
j_call: TRBJ2-3
d_call: TRBD1

cdr3_nt: TGTGCCAGCAGTCGAAAACCGGGCCCTGCTTACAATGAGCAGTTCTTC
cdr3_aa: CASSRKPGPAYNEQFF
v_call: TRBV7-2
clone_size: NA
j_call: TRBJ2-1
d_call: NA

cdr3_nt: TGCGCCAGCAGCCAAGAAGTGAGACAGGGGGGCTATGGCTACACCTTC
cdr3_aa: CASSQEVRQGGYGYTF
v_call: TRBV4-1
clone_size: NA
j_call: TRBJ1-2
d_call: TRBD1

cdr3_nt: TGTGCCAGCAGTTTCCCCCGGAGAGACACCGGGGAGCTGTTTTTT
cdr3_aa: CASSFPRRDTGELFF
v_call: TRBV28
clone_size: NA
j_call: TRBJ2-2
d_call: NA